The rows below give T cell receptor beta chains drawn from one sample of a study of cytomegalovirus exposure and HLA in healthy donors. The method was immunoSEQ multiplex PCR; TCRdb's version includes in-frame clones alone and lacks a portion of them. The data show around 100,000 clones, more than 65% seen once. Specimen: PBMCs. The receptor set was obtained from a young woman in good health and CMV-seropositive. Both conserved end residues are part of each CDR3. A D gene is named only where the DNA matches it firmly. The listing skips clone size in some rows; elsewhere it reads once, few, many or a size class.

v_gene	abundance	j_gene	d_gene	CDR3aa	CDR3nt
TRBV4-2	few	TRBJ2-3	-	CASSQTPDGSDTQYF	TGTGCCAGCAGCCAAACCCCAGATGGGAGCGATACGCAGTATTTT
TRBV5-1	-	TRBJ2-7	-	CASSQGGGTYEQYF	TGCGCCAGCAGCCAAGGTGGCGGCACCTACGAGCAGTACTTC
TRBV2	-	TRBJ2-1	TRBD2	CASSGLAGVESYNEQFF	TGTGCCAGCAGTGGACTAGCGGGAGTAGAGTCCTACAATGAGCAGTTCTTC
TRBV23-1	few	TRBJ1-5	TRBD1	CASSHHIRRTGNQPQHF	TGCGCCAGCAGTCATCATATCCGACGGACAGGGAATCAGCCCCAGCATTTT
TRBV19	-	TRBJ1-2	-	CASSPRGGNYGYTF	TGTGCCAGTAGTCCCCGGGGGGGGAACTATGGCTACACCTTC
TRBV15	-	TRBJ2-3	TRBD2	CATSPASGRTDTQYF	TGTGCCACCAGCCCTGCTAGCGGGAGGACAGATACGCAGTATTTT
TRBV5-1	-	TRBJ2-3	TRBD2	CASSLALAGGSDTQYF	TGCGCCAGCAGCTTGGCCCTAGCGGGGGGGTCAGATACGCAGTATTTT
TRBV5-4	-	TRBJ2-2	TRBD2	CASSSLAGDTGELFF	TGTGCCAGCAGCTCATTAGCGGGGGATACCGGGGAGCTGTTTTTT
TRBV4-1	-	TRBJ2-3	TRBD2	CASSQASPSGKSDTQYF	TGCGCCAGCAGCCAAGCTTCCCCTAGCGGGAAATCAGATACGCAGTATTTT
TRBV7-9	-	TRBJ2-7	TRBD2	CASSLVAGGNYEQYF	TGTGCCAGCAGCTTAGTCGCGGGAGGGAACTACGAGCAGTACTTC
TRBV5-4	-	TRBJ2-1	TRBD2	CASSPVRGGRNEQFF	TGTGCCAGCAGCCCCGTACGGGGGGGCCGGAATGAGCAGTTCTTC
TRBV29-1	few	TRBJ2-1	TRBD1	CSVETGAGNEQFF	TGCAGCGTTGAAACAGGGGCAGGGAATGAGCAGTTCTTC
TRBV15	few	TRBJ1-2	TRBD1	CATSRGTGGGTNYGYTF	TGTGCCACCAGCAGAGGAACAGGGGGTGGGACTAACTATGGCTACACCTTC
TRBV20-1	few	TRBJ1-1	-	CSANDREAFF	TGCAGTGCAAATGACAGGGAAGCTTTCTTT
TRBV9	-	TRBJ1-3	-	CASSEAGSGNTIYF	TGTGCCAGCAGCGAAGCAGGCTCTGGAAACACCATATATTTT
TRBV5-1	-	TRBJ2-5	-	CASSLRGRETQYF	TGCGCCAGCAGCTTGAGGGGCAGAGAGACCCAGTACTTC
TRBV7-8	-	TRBJ1-2	TRBD1	CASSLRDSIYGYTF	TGTGCCAGCAGCTTACGGGACAGCATCTATGGCTACACCTTC
TRBV6-5	-	TRBJ2-3	TRBD2	CASSGTSVSTDTQYF	TGTGCCAGCAGTGGGACTAGCGTAAGCACAGATACGCAGTATTTT
TRBV2	-	TRBJ2-3	TRBD1	CAGSEGTGIDTQYF	TGTGCCGGGTCAGAGGGGACAGGGATCGATACGCAGTATTTT
TRBV19	few	TRBJ2-3	-	CASRQRTADTQYF	TGTGCCAGTAGGCAGCGCACGGCCGATACGCAGTATTTT
TRBV27	-	TRBJ1-2	-	CASTLGRGNYGYTF	TGTGCCAGCACTTTGGGGCGGGGGAACTATGGCTACACCTTC
TRBV7-9	-	TRBJ2-2	TRBD1	CARSETGGLTGELFF	TGTGCCAGGAGTGAAACAGGGGGCTTAACCGGGGAGCTGTTTTTT
TRBV28	-	TRBJ2-7	TRBD2	CAITEAGAVLGQYF	TGTGCCATAACCGAAGCGGGGGCCGTTCTGGGGCAGTACTTC
TRBV7-8	-	TRBJ2-5	-	CASSLAGGAGETQYF	TGTGCCAGCAGCTTAGCGGGGGGGGCCGGAGAGACCCAGTACTTC
TRBV1	-	TRBJ1-2	-	CTSSQDCPGHGYTF	TGCACCAGCAGCCAAGATTGTCCAGGGCATGGCTACACCTTC
TRBV6-5	-	TRBJ2-7	-	CASSYSAGMSYEQYF	TGTGCCAGCAGTTACTCGGCAGGGATGTCCTACGAGCAGTACTTC
TRBV5-4	few	TRBJ2-5	TRBD2	CASSSKFGLAGETQYF	TGTGCCAGCAGCTCTAAATTCGGACTAGCGGGAGAGACCCAGTACTTC
TRBV4-1	-	TRBJ2-7	-	CASRDRVSAYEQYF	TGCGCCAGCAGAGATAGAGTTTCCGCCTACGAGCAGTACTTC
TRBV27	-	TRBJ2-3	-	CASSFGRSTDTQYF	TGTGCCAGCAGTTTTGGCAGAAGCACAGATACGCAGTATTTT
TRBV12-5	few	TRBJ2-5	TRBD2	CASGPTIGTSGEETQYF	TGTGCTAGTGGTCCCACCATCGGGACTAGCGGGGAAGAGACCCAGTACTTC
TRBV30	few	TRBJ1-2	-	CAWTPPRAGNYGYTF	TGTGCCTGGACCCCCCCGAGGGCCGGAAACTATGGCTACACCTTC
TRBV6-6	-	TRBJ1-5	-	CASSLRGANQPQHF	TGTGCCAGCAGCCTACGGGGTGCAAATCAGCCCCAGCATTTT
TRBV28	-	TRBJ1-1	-	CAIQGTMNTEAFF	TGTGCCATCCAGGGGACCATGAACACTGAAGCTTTCTTT
TRBV9	-	TRBJ2-7	-	CASSVGAGSYEQYF	TGTGCCAGCAGCGTAGGGGCGGGGTCCTACGAGCAGTACTTC
TRBV6-5	-	TRBJ2-1	-	CASSLTGPANNEQFF	TGTGCCAGCAGTTTAACAGGACCCGCAAACAATGAGCAGTTCTTC
TRBV6-1	-	TRBJ1-2	TRBD1	CASSPGTVIYGYTF	TGTGCCAGCAGTCCCGGGACAGTTATCTATGGCTACACCTTC
TRBV6-5	few	TRBJ1-1	TRBD1	CASSLGQGAEAFF	TGTGCCAGCAGCCTGGGACAGGGCGCTGAAGCTTTCTTT
TRBV18	-	TRBJ2-1	TRBD1	CASSPGQGAYNEQFF	TGTGCCAGCTCACCCGGACAGGGGGCCTACAATGAGCAGTTCTTC
TRBV7-2	-	TRBJ2-7	TRBD2	CASSFPGRTYEQYF	TGTGCCAGCAGCTTCCCCGGGAGGACCTACGAGCAGTACTTC
TRBV5-4	-	TRBJ1-6	TRBD1	CASSFPPTGPDYPHSPLHF	TGTGCCAGCAGCTTCCCCCCGACAGGGCCCGACTACCCTCATTCACCCCTCCACTTT
TRBV11-2	-	TRBJ1-1	-	CASSLPGVTEAFF	TGTGCCAGCAGCTTACCAGGGGTCACTGAAGCTTTCTTT
TRBV4-1	-	TRBJ2-7	-	CASSQVDLLVYGEQYF	TGCGCCAGCAGCCAAGTAGACCTACTAGTATATGGCGAGCAGTACTTC
TRBV2	few	TRBJ1-4	TRBD1	CASTRDRGNEKLFF	TGTGCCAGCACTAGGGACAGGGGCAATGAAAAACTGTTTTTT
TRBV9	once	TRBJ2-5	TRBD1	CASSVAGTGLQTQYF	TGTGCCAGCAGCGTAGCAGGGACAGGGCTGCAGACCCAGTACTTC
TRBV9	-	TRBJ2-3	TRBD2	CASKGLAEGYTQYF	TGTGCCAGCAAAGGGCTAGCGGAGGGCTATACGCAGTATTTT
TRBV28	-	TRBJ2-7	TRBD1	CASMGAGTALFYEQYF	TGTGCCAGCATGGGCGCCGGGACAGCCCTATTCTACGAGCAGTACTTC
TRBV7-2	-	TRBJ2-7	-	CASSLGGTIRYEQYF	TGTGCCAGCAGCTTAGGGGGGACAATACGATACGAGCAGTACTTC
TRBV2	-	TRBJ2-1	-	CASSRREQFF	TGTGCCAGCAGTAGGAGAGAGCAGTTCTTC
TRBV9	-	TRBJ2-7	TRBD1	CASSLGQGNEKYF	TGTGCCAGCAGCCTCGGACAGGGGAACGAAAAATACTTC
TRBV28	once	TRBJ2-4	-	CASSVQGNIQYF	TGTGCCAGCAGTGTACAGGGAAACATTCAGTACTTC
TRBV14	-	TRBJ2-2	TRBD2	CASSLLAGKGTGELFF	TGTGCCAGCAGCCTACTAGCGGGAAAGGGCACCGGGGAGCTGTTTTTT
TRBV7-3	once	TRBJ2-1	TRBD2	CASSLGRVWIDEQFF	TGTGCCAGCAGCTTAGGGAGGGTGTGGATCGATGAGCAGTTCTTC
TRBV5-6	-	TRBJ2-1	-	CASHRVIGEQFF	TGTGCCAGTCACAGGGTTATCGGTGAGCAGTTCTTC
TRBV6-7	-	TRBJ1-3	-	CASSYSSDSCNRNTIYF	TGTGCCAGCAGTTACTCTTCGGATAGCTGTAACAGAAACACCATATATTTT
TRBV5-1	-	TRBJ2-7	TRBD2	CASSLVPSGAIYEQYF	TGCGCCAGCAGCTTGGTCCCTAGCGGGGCTATCTACGAGCAGTACTTC